The 29 T cell receptor beta chains given below trace back to one sample, sequenced in a study of shared clonotypes between healthy human individuals. Terminally differentiated effector memory CD45RA+ cells were excluded from the naive CD8 cells, which were CD45RO-negative and positively selected for CCR7. Generated by immunoSEQ multiplex PCR, the TCRdb table keeps only in-frame clones and is missing some. The sample lists some 2.1 million clones; approximately 94% were seen once. What was sequenced was naive CD8+ T cells sorted from blood. All receptors come from a man aged 18-30 years in good health.

The chain links TRBV10-2 to TRBJ2-7; D remains ambiguous. Trimming cost V 3 bases and J 4 bases, with 10 bases left between them. The CDR3 contains 13 residues. Germline CDR1 WSHSY, CDR2 SAAADI. CDR3: CASSEGRAYEQYF. CDR3 nucleotide sequence: TGCGCCAGCAGTGAAGGTCGGGCTTACGAGCAGTACTTC.

The CDR3 DNA reads TGCGCCAGCAGCTATATAGACAGGGCCTACGAGCAGTACTTC. Amino acid sequence: CASSYIDRAYEQYF. This rearrangement joins TRBV4-1 to TRBJ2-7, with 7 nucleotides matching TRBD1. The junction had 6 bases not matched to a gene; V was cut back by 5 bases and J by 2 bases. The CDR3 extends over 14 amino acids. The germline V gene has CDR1 MGHRA and CDR2 YSYEKL.

The J gene is TRBJ1-5, the V gene TRBV19; 9 bases match TRBD1. Germline values: CDR1 LNHDA, CDR2 SQIVND (reference sequence). The CDR3 contains 16 residues. J lost 4 bases, V lost 3 bases, and 7 bases had no gene match. This CDR3 reads CASSIFGGQGNQPQHF. CDR3 bases: TGTGCCAGTAGTATCTTCGGCGGACAGGGGAATCAGCCCCAGCATTTT.

The V and J genes are TRBV7-6 and TRBJ1-1; no definite D call. Germline assignment: CDR1 SGHVS and CDR2 FNYEAQ. The CDR3 is made up of 14 amino acids. Trimming removed 0 bases from V and 11 bases from J, with 16 bases in between. The CDR3 here is CASSLAARSDEAFF. The CDR3 DNA is TGTGCCAGCAGCTTAGCGGCCCGGTCCGACGAGGCTTTCTTT.

The chain combines TRBV7-9 with TRBJ2-5; TRBD2 matches at 10 bases. In germline, CDR1 is SEHNR, CDR2 FQNEAQ (reference sequence). V gave up 5 bases and J gave up 1 base; unmatched junction bases: 1. The CDR3 spans 14 residues. CDR3 in DNA: TGTGCCAGCAGCAGGACTAGCGGCCAAGAGACCCAGTACTTC. It specifies CASSRTSGQETQYF.

The chain couples TRBV19 to TRBJ2-2, with 11 bases fitting TRBD2. The germline V gene has CDR1 LNHDA and CDR2 SQIVND (reference sequence). Unmatched junction bases numbered 4, after V lost 4 bases and J lost 0 bases. The CDR3 totals 17 residues. The CDR3 DNA is TGTGCCAGTAGTAACCGACTAGCGGGATCGAACACCGGGGAGCTGTTTTTT. The encoded protein is CASSNRLAGSNTGELFF.

V gene TRBV13 combines with J gene TRBJ2-2; tentative D call: TRBD1 (5 bases). The CDR3 is 14 amino acids. Germline CDR1 reads PRHDT; CDR2 reads FYEKMQ (reference sequence). V was cut by 2 bases and J by 7 bases, with 11 bases left in between. The DNA of the CDR3 is TGTGCCAGCAGCTTAACAAGGGGTGACGGGGAGCTGTTTTTT. Translated: CASSLTRGDGELFF.

J is TRBJ2-7 and V is TRBV7-8; TRBD2 matches at 10 bases. The CDR3 covers 15 residues. CDR1 is SGHVS, CDR2 FQNEAQ, per germline. V shed 1 base, J shed 5 bases, and the junction held 5 bases outside the gene matches. CDR3 sequence (DNA): TGTGCCAGCAGCTTAGGAGCGGGAGGGGGAAACGAGCAGTACTTC. Protein product: CASSLGAGGGNEQYF.

The chain uses TRBV7-9 and TRBJ1-2; tentative D call: TRBD1 (5 bases). The CDR3 runs 15 residues. Deletions cut 0 bases from V and 8 bases from J, with 16 bases between. Germline CDR1 and CDR2: SEHNR and FQNEAQ (reference sequence). CDR3 loop: CASSLARDVFGGYTF. The CDR3 region has the DNA TGTGCCAGCAGCTTAGCAAGGGACGTCTTTGGGGGCTACACCTTC.

The CDR3 reads CASSPRDRHYEQYF. DNA of the CDR3: TGTGCCAGCAGCCCTCGGGACAGACACTACGAGCAGTACTTC. This rearrangement joins TRBV11-2 to TRBJ2-7, with 7 bases identical to TRBD1. The CDR3 covers 14 residues. The V and J ends lost 5 bases and 3 bases, in that order; junction bases with no gene match: 7. Germline V gives CDR1 SGHAT, CDR2 FQNNGV.

Points on this clone: The sample has other DNA sequences that encode this CDR3 too. The V gene is TRBV7-2, the J gene TRBJ2-2, with D hard to call. The CDR3 has 11 residues. Trimming removed 5 bases at V and 7 bases at J, with 5 bases between. Germline CDR1 and CDR2: SGHTA and FQGNSA. CDR3 DNA: TGTGCCAGCAGCCTGAGCGGGGAGCTGTTTTTT. Translating it yields CASSLSGELFF.

This chain links TRBV4-1 with TRBJ2-7, with TRBD1 as a possible D gene (6 bases). Trimming removed 0 bases at V and 3 bases at J, with 18 bases between. The CDR3 totals 17 residues. Germline V gene lookup returns CDR1 MGHRA and CDR2 YSYEKL. CDR3 in DNA: TGCGCCAGCAGCCAAGATAGTCCAGGGGAAGAGGGCTACGAGCAGTACTTC. Its translation: CASSQDSPGEEGYEQYF.

The rearrangement uses TRBV5-4 and TRBJ2-1, with 9 bases fitting TRBD1. The CDR3 length is 14 residues. Germline V gives CDR1 SGHNT, CDR2 YYREEE (reference sequence). V trimming: 2 bases; J trimming: 4 bases; junction bases outside the gene matches: 1. CDR3 nucleotides: TGTGCCAGCAGCTTAGGACAGGGGTACAATGAGCAGTTCTTC. This sequence encodes CASSLGQGYNEQFF.

Remarks on this clone: In the same sample, other DNA sequences code for this CDR3. In nucleotides, the CDR3 is TGTGCCAGCAGTTACTCCGATGAGCAGTTCTTC. It codes for CASSYSDEQFF. The J gene is TRBJ2-1, the V gene TRBV6-5; D is unresolved. V was clipped by 0 bases and J by 8 bases, with 2 bases between them. Germline V lookup: CDR1 MNHEY, CDR2 SVGAGI. The CDR3 covers 11 residues.

This chain links TRBV29-1 with TRBJ2-7; D is perhaps TRBD2 (5 bases). This CDR3 is built from 13 residues. Trimming cost V 5 bases and J 5 bases, with 16 bases left between them. From germline, CDR1 is SQVTM and CDR2 ANQGSEA. CDR3 in DNA: TGCAGCGTTTACGGACGGGGTAGGAACGAGCAGTACTTC. Translated: CSVYGRGRNEQYF.

This rearrangement joins TRBV7-2 to TRBJ2-1; 9 nucleotides line up with TRBD2. The CDR3 has 14 amino acids. Germline V lookup: CDR1 SGHTA, CDR2 FQGNSA. Germline trimming cut 3 bases from V and 8 bases from J; bases unmatched to any gene: 5. The CDR3 coding sequence is TGTGCCAGCAGCTTGGCGGGGGGGCAGGATGAGCAGTTCTTC. This translates into CASSLAGGQDEQFF.

The chain combines TRBV5-1 with TRBJ1-2; 7 positions match TRBD1. The CDR3 covers 16 residues. Losses at the gene ends were 0 bases for V and 6 bases for J; bases not matched to a gene: 11. Germline V gene data show CDR1 as SGHRS and CDR2 as YFSETQ. CDR3 region: CASSLVFGTEEDGYTF. The DNA of the CDR3 is TGCGCCAGCAGCTTGGTGTTTGGGACAGAGGAGGATGGCTACACCTTC.

The chain employs TRBV7-8 and TRBJ2-3, with 8 bases that match TRBD1. The J segment lost 3 bases and the V segment lost 6 bases, leaving 11 bases of the junction unmatched. The germline gives CDR1 SGHVS, CDR2 FQNEAQ. This CDR3 is built from 16 residues. In DNA, the CDR3 is TGTGCCAGCAGAAGGTTGGACAGGGCCGGGACAGATACGCAGTATTTT. Its translation is CASRRLDRAGTDTQYF.

This chain links TRBV28 with TRBJ2-1; D remains ambiguous. V was cut by 2 bases and J by 7 bases, with 15 bases left in between. The germline gives CDR1 MDHEN, CDR2 SYDVKM. The CDR3 is 15 residues long. Here the CDR3 reads CASSLVGPGLNEQFF. The CDR3, as DNA: TGTGCCAGCAGTTTAGTAGGGCCCGGATTGAATGAGCAGTTCTTC.

A word on this clone: One end of the junction does not line up with germline, which may come from a read error. The chain uses TRBV30 and TRBJ1-5; no clear D gene. The CDR3 contains 11 residues. Germline V gives CDR1 GTSNPN, CDR2 SVGIG (reference sequence). DNA for the CDR3: TGCCAACCCGATAGCAATCAGCCCCAGCATTTT. It translates to CQPDSNQPQHF.

This clone was recorded only once. This chain connects TRBV5-4 to TRBJ1-1; 8 nucleotides align to TRBD1. The CDR3 is 15 amino acids. Unmatched junction bases numbered 8, after V lost 3 bases and J lost 4 bases. Germline V gene data show CDR1 as SGHNT and CDR2 as YYREEE (reference sequence). CDR3 sequence reads: CASSSFAGGVTEAFF. The CDR3 nucleotides are TGTGCCAGCAGCTCATTCGCAGGGGGCGTCACTGAAGCTTTCTTT.

This clone was counted a single time. This sequence joins TRBV7-6 and TRBJ2-5; TRBD2 aligns across 10 bases. Germline trimming cut 3 bases from V and 2 bases from J; bases unmatched to any gene: 9. The CDR3 totals 17 residues. The germline V gene encodes CDR1 SGHVS and CDR2 FNYEAQ. The CDR3 spells CASSLEWGSGGQETQYF. The CDR3 DNA reads as TGTGCCAGCAGCTTGGAGTGGGGTAGCGGGGGGCAAGAGACCCAGTACTTC.

This chain connects TRBV4-2 to TRBJ2-2; TRBD1 aligns across 10 bases. Trimming at V came to 4 bases and at J to 5 bases, leaving 4 bases not matched to a gene. CDR1 is LGHNA, CDR2 YNFKEQ, per germline. The CDR3 runs to 15 residues. In DNA form, the CDR3 reads TGTGCCAGCAGCCGGACAGGGGGAGATACCGGGGAGCTGTTTTTT. It yields the protein CASSRTGGDTGELFF.

This rearrangement joins TRBV27 to TRBJ2-2, with 11 positions matching TRBD2. V was pared by 3 bases and J by 4 bases, with 1 base of the junction left unmatched. From germline, CDR1 is MNHEY and CDR2 SMNVEV (reference sequence). The CDR3 is 15 amino acids. The CDR3 sequence: CASSFGTSGTGELFF. The CDR3 DNA sequence: TGTGCCAGCAGTTTCGGGACTAGCGGCACCGGGGAGCTGTTTTTT.

The table lists this clone with a count of one. The chain couples TRBV5-4 to TRBJ2-1; no reliable D call. Deletions cut 0 bases from V and 2 bases from J, with 12 bases between. The germline V gene has CDR1 SGHNT and CDR2 YYREEE (reference sequence). This CDR3 has 16 amino acids. This chain's CDR3 is CASSLGWLPAYNEQFF. The DNA of the CDR3 is TGTGCCAGCAGCTTGGGCTGGCTACCCGCCTACAATGAGCAGTTCTTC.

The chain combines TRBV7-2 with TRBJ2-7, with 11 bases identical to TRBD2. J was trimmed by 5 bases and V by 6 bases; bases with no gene match: 9. This CDR3 has 15 amino acids. Looked up from germline, CDR1 is SGHTA and CDR2 is FQGNSA. CDR3 residues: CASSFLAGGINEQYF. For the CDR3, the DNA is TGTGCCAGCAGTTTTCTAGCGGGAGGTATTAACGAGCAGTACTTC. The full variable domain, with the rest looked up from reference TRBV7-2 and TRBJ2-7, is GAGVSQSPSNKVTEKGKDVELRCDPISGHTALYWYRQSLGQGLEFLIYFQGNSAPDKSGLPSDRFSAERTGGSVSTLTIQRTQQEDSAVYLCASSFLAGGINEQYFGPGTRLTVT.

The chain joins TRBV4-1 to TRBJ1-2; D gene unclear. Trimming removed 1 base at V and 0 bases at J, with 12 bases between. The CDR3 has 16 residues. Germline lookup yields CDR1 MGHRA and CDR2 YSYEKL. The CDR3 bases are TGCGCCAGCAGCCAAGTTGTAGGAGCCTCTAACTATGGCTACACCTTC. Translated: CASSQVVGASNYGYTF.

V gene TRBV4-1 combines with J gene TRBJ1-3; D call uncertain. CDR1 and CDR2 (germline): MGHRA, YSYEKL. The CDR3 covers 16 residues. The V and J ends lost 4 bases and 0 bases respectively, with 13 bases between them. DNA for the CDR3: TGCGCCAGCAGCCTAGTTGCTACCGGCTCTGGAAACACCATATATTTT. It encodes CASSLVATGSGNTIYF.

The V and J genes are TRBV12-5 and TRBJ2-2, with 11 bases aligning to TRBD1. CDR1 is LGHNT and CDR2 is FRNRAP in the germline V gene. The junction had 4 bases not matched to a gene; V was cut back by 3 bases and J by 4 bases. This CDR3 comprises 16 residues. CDR3 DNA sequence: TGTGCTAGTGGTTTTTGGGGACAGGGGGTCACCGGGGAGCTGTTTTTT. It codes for CASGFWGQGVTGELFF.